This T cell receptor (beta chain) derives from a study of T cell responses to AZD1222 COVID-19 vaccine (dated by TCRdb to the early 2020s). Regarding the complete study: AZD1222 recipients given second doses at about 4 weeks or at about 12 weeks were pooled, since spike-specific TCR depth and breadth were not found to differ between the two schedules. A total of 233 trial participants underwent TCR sequencing, of whom 207 had received two doses of AZD1222 and around 26 had received two doses of the MenACWY control vaccine. Trial participants were enrolled by age into subgroups of 18-55, 56-69 and 70-plus years, and roughly 150, 30 and 60 TCR-sequenced participants, respectively, were included in these subgroups. What the work shows at the level of the full study, not this receptor alone: The 56-69-year group was small, and its depth increase did not reach significance, likely because of low power. Nearly half of unique spike-specific TCRs reportedly recognized epitopes outside regions mutated in the B.1.351 and B.1.1.7 variants. After two AZD1222 doses, both the breadth and the depth of spike-specific TCRs were significantly higher than at day 0 and than in MenACWY recipients. Only a handful of AZD1222 recipients were SARS-CoV-2 seropositive at baseline, limiting conclusions about previously exposed vaccinees. CD4 TCRs associated with the vaccine covered the entire spike protein, and the dominant responses were in regions 160-218 and 743-854. Participants were mostly white British, with more females than males. The authors suggested clonal diversity may have been underestimated. Because no day 14 peak-response samples were available, repertoires were characterized only after the peak T cell response.

CDR1 and CDR2 (PRHDT, FYEKMQ) derive from the germline V gene (reference sequence). V is pruned by 5 bases and J by 2 bases, leaving 7 bases of the junction without a gene match. The CDR3 spans 16 residues, from the cysteine through the phenylalanine. CDR3 DNA only is kept here, 48 bases in frame from base 1. According to the study, the label for this sample's time point signals: baseline before first vaccination. Samples from vaccinated people were obtained from the UK trials COV001 and COV002, which included a single-blind randomized controlled phase 2/3 trial of AZD1222 (ChAdOx1 nCoV-19) in healthy adults. For TCRbeta chain sequencing, PBMC samples were collected from trial participants at day 0 and at day 28 after the second dose. The CDR3 regions of human TCRbeta chains were analyzed by immunosequencing. The paper's data handling went like this. TCRs in the repertoires were compared against a reference library of SARS-CoV-2-specific TCRs that had been generated with the MIRA antigen-specificity platform. Breadth was defined as the fraction of unique TCRs that were SARS-CoV-2-associated, and depth was defined as the fraction of total T cells that were SARS-CoV-2-associated. Using the MIRA data, each spike-specific TCR was assigned both to the spike region to which the TCR was reactive and to a CD4 or CD8 class. Log10-transformed breadth and depth values were compared by one-way ANOVA with Sidak's multiple comparisons tests. TCRdb mirrors the immuneACCESS table, restricted to in-frame sequences. Some clones are absent from its copies; in checked studies, under half trace to an unresolved V gene, and the reason for the others is unknown. That table furnishes V, J and clone size, whereas the DNA furnished D and trimming. The sample contains 85,000 to 100,000 clones, roughly nine tenths of them found a single time. Jointly, the top ten make up approximately 3.7% of the sample.

On this clone: What this receptor recognizes is not known. It has no much larger one-base neighbor in the sample; base qualities were not kept.

Recombination linked TRBV13 to TRBJ2-3, and TRBD2 matches 10 of the central bases. This clonotype was sampled from an adult in good health. The sequencing used peripheral blood, collected on day 0 of AZD1222 vaccination. The encoded CDR3 is CASSQRTSGTTDTQYF. Read as DNA, the sequence is TGTGCCAGCAGCCAGAGGACTAGCGGAACCACAGATACGCAGTATTTT.